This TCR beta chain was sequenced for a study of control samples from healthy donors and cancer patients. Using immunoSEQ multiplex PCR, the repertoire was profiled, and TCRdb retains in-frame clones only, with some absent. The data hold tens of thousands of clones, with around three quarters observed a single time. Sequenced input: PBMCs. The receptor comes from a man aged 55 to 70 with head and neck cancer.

CDR3 in DNA: TGTGCCAGCAATCGGGACAGCTCCTACGAGCAGTACTTC. Its translation is CASNRDSSYEQYF. The V and J genes are TRBV6-5 and TRBJ2-7; 7 bases match TRBD1. The CDR3 is 13 residues long. In germline, CDR1 is MNHEY, CDR2 SVGAGI. The junction had 3 bases not matched to a gene; V was cut back by 7 bases and J by 0 bases.